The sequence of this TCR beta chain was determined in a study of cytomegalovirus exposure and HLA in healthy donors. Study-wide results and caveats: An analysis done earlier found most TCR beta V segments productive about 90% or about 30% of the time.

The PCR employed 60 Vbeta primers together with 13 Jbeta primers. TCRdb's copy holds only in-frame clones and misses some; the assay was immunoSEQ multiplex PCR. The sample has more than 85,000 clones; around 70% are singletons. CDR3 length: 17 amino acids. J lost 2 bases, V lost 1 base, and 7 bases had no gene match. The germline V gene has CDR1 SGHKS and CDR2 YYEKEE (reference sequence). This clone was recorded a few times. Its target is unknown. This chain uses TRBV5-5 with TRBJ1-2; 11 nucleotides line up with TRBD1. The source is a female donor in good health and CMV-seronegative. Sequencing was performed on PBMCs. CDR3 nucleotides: TGTGCCAGCAGCTTGCCGTGGACAGGGGGCGGAAACTATGGCTACACCTTC. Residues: CASSLPWTGGGNYGYTF.